A single sample gave rise to the 20 T cell receptor beta chains below, sequenced in a study of cytomegalovirus exposure and HLA in healthy donors. Amplification used 60 Vbeta primers and 13 Jbeta primers. The data were produced by immunoSEQ multiplex PCR, yet TCRdb's version contains in-frame clones alone and is incomplete. The sample has about 130,000 clones, approximately 17% seen once; the top ten hold approximately 2.6%. Specimen: PBMCs. The receptors come from a female donor in good health and CMV-seropositive.

This chain joins TRBV10-3 and TRBJ2-7; a weak D match, TRBD1 (5 bases). Trimming removed 11 bases from V and 2 bases from J, with 10 bases in between. This CDR3 has 11 amino acids. Per the germline V gene, CDR1 is ENHRY and CDR2 is SYGVKD. CDR3 in amino acids: CAARQTYEQYF. Written as DNA, the CDR3 is TGTGCCGCCCGACAGACCTACGAGCAGTACTTC.

This rearrangement joins TRBV4-1 to TRBJ2-5; 8 bases are a match to TRBD1. Germline lookup yields CDR1 MGHRA and CDR2 YSYEKL. The V gene end was trimmed by 4 bases and the J gene end by 1 base; junction bases not matched to a gene: 5. The CDR3 runs to 15 residues. The CDR3 reads CASSRQTGVQETQYF. For the CDR3, the DNA is TGCGCCAGCAGCCGACAGACAGGGGTCCAAGAGACCCAGTACTTC.

This clone has more than one count but fewer than ten. The chain uses TRBV5-4 and TRBJ2-5, with a possible D match to TRBD1 (6 bases). Trimming stripped 4 bases from V and 2 bases from J, with 9 bases between. Germline loops: CDR1 SGHNT, CDR2 YYREEE (reference sequence). This CDR3 spans 13 amino acids. The CDR3 here is CASSRGQQETQYF. CDR3 nucleotides: TGTGCCAGCAGCCGCGGACAGCAAGAGACCCAGTACTTC. Based on the CDR3 plus reference TRBV5-4 and TRBJ2-5, the full variable domain is ETGVTQSPTHLIKTRGQQVTLRCSSQSGHNTVSWYQQALGQGPQFIFQYYREEENGRGNFPPRFSGLQFPNYSSELNVNALELDDSALYLCASSRGQQETQYFGPGTRLLVL.

The chain joins TRBV5-3 to TRBJ2-3; 11 bases align to TRBD2. TRBV5-3 qualifies as an ORF whose function is uncertain. CDR3 length: 17 amino acids. The J segment lost 2 bases and the V segment lost 2 bases, leaving 7 bases of the junction unmatched. The CDR3 nucleotides are TGTGCCAGAAGCTTACTAGCGGGAGCAACCCACACAGATACGCAGTATTTT. It codes for CARSLLAGATHTDTQYF.

This clone was observed a few times. The chain uses TRBV10-1 and TRBJ2-1, with 9 bases aligning to TRBD2. This CDR3 has 13 residues. V lost 5 bases to trimming and J lost 7 bases; unmatched junction nucleotides: 3. The V gene's germline CDR1 is WNHNN and CDR2 SYGVQD (reference sequence). The CDR3 region has the DNA TGCGCCAGCAGTCTAGCGGGGTTTAATGAGCAGTTCTTC. Residues: CASSLAGFNEQFF.

The V and J genes are TRBV2 and TRBJ2-7, with a weak D call TRBD1 (6 bases). CDR3 length: 14 amino acids. Trimming shortened V by 4 bases and J by 6 bases, and 16 bases separated the two germline ends. CDR1 is SNHLY and CDR2 is FYNNEI in the germline V gene. The CDR3 region has the DNA TGTGCCAGCAGTGCACAGGGAAGATTTCCCGAGCAGTACTTC. Translated, it gives CASSAQGRFPEQYF.

This clone was observed a handful of times. This rearrangement joins TRBV6-5 to TRBJ1-2; no clear D. The length of the CDR3 is 14 residues. V gave up 2 bases and J gave up 7 bases, with 14 bases separating them. Looked up from germline, CDR1 is MNHEY and CDR2 is SVGAGI. CDR3 DNA sequence: TGTGCCAGCAGTTACATCGGGGAAAGGACTGGCTACACCTTC. Protein product: CASSYIGERTGYTF.

CDR3 loop: CASSLKETANTGELFF. CDR3 nucleotides: TGTGCCAGCAGCCTAAAAGAGACAGCGAACACCGGGGAGCTGTTTTTT. This chain links TRBV5-4 with TRBJ2-2, with a weak D call TRBD1 (5 bases). The CDR3 runs to 16 residues. CDR1 SGHNT and CDR2 YYREEE come from the germline V gene (reference sequence). With 4 bases removed from V and 0 bases from J, the gap between germline ends came to 13 bases.

This clone was observed once. The V call is TRBV6-1, the J call TRBJ1-2; 9 positions agree with TRBD1. The CDR3 spans 14 residues. The V segment lost 2 bases and the J segment 4 bases; nucleotides outside the gene matches: 2. Per the germline V gene, CDR1 is MNHNS and CDR2 is SASEGT. The CDR3 spells CASSEWDRVYGYTF. As DNA, the CDR3 is TGTGCCAGCAGTGAATGGGACAGGGTCTATGGCTACACCTTC.

This chain uses TRBV7-2 with TRBJ1-2; D ambiguous. There are 13 residues in the CDR3. Germline V gene sequence: CDR1 SGHTA, CDR2 FQGNSA. Trimming took off 5 bases at V and 9 bases at J, with 16 bases between the two ends. For the CDR3, the DNA is TGTGCCAGCAGCCCCCAGAGGGAGAGGAGCTACACCTTC. It translates to CASSPQRERSYTF. The complete variable domain, with remaining parts taken from reference TRBV7-2 and TRBJ1-2, reads GAGVSQSPSNKVTEKGKDVELRCDPISGHTALYWYRQSLGQGLEFLIYFQGNSAPDKSGLPSDRFSAERTGGSVSTLTIQRTQQEDSAVYLCASSPQRERSYTFGSGTRLTVV.

This clone was seen a handful of times. The chain carries TRBV9 and TRBJ1-1; D is ambiguous. CDR1 and CDR2 (germline): SGDLS, YYNGEE. V was shortened by 0 bases and J by 7 bases, with 13 bases between the two germline ends. The CDR3 extends over 14 amino acids. CDR3 sequence (DNA): TGTGCCAGCAGCGTAGGAGCGAGCATAAATGAAGCTTTCTTT. Translated: CASSVGASINEAFF.

This clone occurred a few times. The chain employs TRBV5-1 and TRBJ1-1; D not resolved. Trimming removed 0 bases from V and 1 base from J, with 7 bases in between. Germline values: CDR1 SGHRS, CDR2 YFSETQ. The CDR3 runs to 14 residues. CDR3 in DNA: TGCGCCAGCAGCTTGGGAGATGGGAACACTGAAGCTTTCTTT. This gives the protein CASSLGDGNTEAFF.

This clone has just a few counts. The chain is built from TRBV19 and TRBJ1-1, with TRBD1 matching 7 bases. V lost 4 bases, J lost 1 base, and 9 bases stayed unmatched. The CDR3 spans 16 residues. Germline V gives CDR1 LNHDA, CDR2 SQIVND (reference sequence). CDR3 sequence (DNA): TGTGCCAGTAGTAATCGACAGGGTGTGGGGAACACTGAAGCTTTCTTT. It encodes CASSNRQGVGNTEAFF.

The rearrangement links TRBV7-9 to TRBJ1-5, with no clear D. The CDR3 has 11 amino acids. Germline V gene data show CDR1 as SEHNR and CDR2 as FQNEAQ (reference sequence). V was pared by 8 bases and J by 4 bases, with 6 bases between. The CDR3 spells CASGRNQPQHF. The CDR3 DNA is TGTGCCAGCGGCCGAAATCAGCCCCAGCATTTT.

The chain recombines TRBV5-4 with TRBJ2-7, with 12 bases fitting TRBD2. This CDR3 region has 14 residues. Looked up from germline, CDR1 is SGHNT and CDR2 is YYREEE (reference sequence). V shed 5 bases and J 5 bases; nucleotides not matched to a gene: 5. CDR3 nucleotides: TGTGCCAGCAGTTCTCCTAGCGGGGGGGACGAGCAGTACTTC. Translation gives CASSSPSGGDEQYF.

This clone was seen only a few times. The CDR3 DNA follows: TGTGCCAGCAGCTTGGGGACAGGGGACTACAATGAGCAGTTCTTC. This gives the protein CASSLGTGDYNEQFF. The V call is TRBV9, the J call TRBJ2-1, with 10 bases aligning to TRBD1. CDR1 is SGDLS and CDR2 is YYNGEE in the germline V gene. With 4 bases clipped from V and 3 bases from J, the junction kept 4 bases outside the gene matches. The CDR3 contains 15 residues. Full variable domain (outside the CDR3, taken from reference TRBV9 and TRBJ2-1): DSGVTQTPKHLITATGQRVTLRCSPRSGDLSVYWYQQSLDQGLQFLIQYYNGEERAKGNILERFSAQQFPDLHSELNLSSLELGDSALYFCASSLGTGDYNEQFFGPGTRLTVL.

The sample holds a few counts of this clone. The chain joins TRBV4-1 to TRBJ2-5, with 12 bases that match TRBD2. The DNA matches TRBJ2-7 better at its end, which makes the J call doubtful. The CDR3 is 17 residues long. The germline CDR1 and CDR2 sequences are MGHRA and YSYEKL. The CDR3 region is CASSQIKPGLAGYEQYF. The CDR3 nucleotides read TGCGCCAGCAGTCAGATTAAACCGGGACTAGCGGGCTACGAGCAGTACTTC.

V gene TRBV2 combines with J gene TRBJ1-1; D gene unclear. The V end was cut by 9 bases, the J end by 7 bases, with 15 bases between. The CDR3 covers 12 residues. CDR1 SNHLY and CDR2 FYNNEI come from the germline V gene. The DNA of the CDR3 is TGTGCCAGGGGAGATTCTTTCCGTGAAGCTTTCTTT. It translates to CARGDSFREAFF. Together with reference TRBV2 and TRBJ1-1, the CDR3 gives the full variable domain: EPEVTQTPSHQVTQMGQEVILRCVPISNHLYFYWYRQILGQKVEFLVSFYNNEISEKSEIFDDQFSVERPDGSNFTLKIRSTKLEDSAMYFCARGDSFREAFFGQGTRLTVV.

This clone was recorded a few times. The chain carries TRBV5-1 and TRBJ2-7; no definite D call. V lost 0 bases to trimming and J lost 2 bases, with 9 bases between them. The CDR3 runs 14 residues. Germline lookup yields CDR1 SGHRS and CDR2 YFSETQ. The CDR3 loop is CASSLDLTTYEQYF. The CDR3 DNA follows: TGCGCCAGCAGCTTGGATCTCACAACCTACGAGCAGTACTTC.

The chain has TRBV6-5 and TRBJ2-7; 7 bases agree with TRBD2. This CDR3 comprises 16 residues. With 2 bases clipped from V and 0 bases from J, the junction kept 7 bases outside the gene matches. Germline loops: CDR1 MNHEY, CDR2 SVGAGI. CDR3 region: CASSYLGGRDSYEQYF. In DNA form, the CDR3 reads TGTGCCAGCAGTTACCTCGGGGGGAGAGACTCCTACGAGCAGTACTTC.